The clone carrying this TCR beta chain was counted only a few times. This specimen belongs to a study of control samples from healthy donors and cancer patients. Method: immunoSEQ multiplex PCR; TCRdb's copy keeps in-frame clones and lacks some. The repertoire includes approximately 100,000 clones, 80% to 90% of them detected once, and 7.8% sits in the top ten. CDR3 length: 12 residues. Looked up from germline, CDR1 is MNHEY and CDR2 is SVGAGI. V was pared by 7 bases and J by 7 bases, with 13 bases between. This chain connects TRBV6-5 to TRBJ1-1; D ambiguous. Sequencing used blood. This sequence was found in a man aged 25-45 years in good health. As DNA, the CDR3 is TGTGCCAGCACGGAACGGCGAAATGAAGCTTTCTTT. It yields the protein CASTERRNEAFF.